This T cell receptor beta chain stems from a study of blood T cells in healthy people across ages. In germline, CDR1 is MNHEY, CDR2 SVGAGI. The CDR3 has 15 amino acids. Sample-barcoded 5' priming and a J-beta primer mix drove a second PCR of 7 to 11 cycles. TCRdb analysed the 5' RACE reads with MiXCR anew, one entry per CDR3 protein. Altogether roughly 900,000 distinct CDR3 sequences are present, roughly 52% being singletons, with the ten largest covering about an eighth. About this clonotype: An end of the junction does not agree with germline; a read error may underlie this.

This clonotype originated in a man aged 25-45 years in good health. The sequencing sample was made of blood. The V and J genes are TRBV6-5 and TRBJ1-6, with D possibly matching TRBD1 (5 bases). The CDR3 sequence: CASSLPGSSNSPHHF. In nucleotides, the CDR3 is TGTGCCAGCAGTCTTCCAGGGTCCTCCAATTCACCCCACCACTTT.